This is a list of T cell receptor beta chains from one sample in a study of blood T cell repertoires in COVID-19. Repertoires were generated with immunoSEQ multiplex PCR, while TCRdb's copy carries only in-frame clones and drops some. The table includes about 60,000 clones, 65% to 80% detected once. The sequencing sample was made of peripheral blood. The source of these receptors is a man aged 30 to 45 with COVID-19, enrolled during active disease. Each CDR3 is given with its conserved first and last residue. D genes are given only for firm matches. The size of a clone is reported for some rows only, either as once, few or many, or as a class for expanded clones.

clone_size,j_call,v_call,d_call,cdr3_aa,cdr3_nt
NA,TRBJ2-7,TRBV5-1,TRBD2,CASSLGPGGEAYEQYF,TGCGCCAGCAGCTTGGGGCCCGGGGGGGAAGCCTACGAGCAGTACTTC
NA,TRBJ1-1,TRBV10-1,TRBD1,CASFDRANTEAFF,TGCGCCAGCTTCGACAGGGCGAACACTGAAGCTTTCTTT
NA,TRBJ1-2,TRBV6-5,NA,CASSSRNYGYTF,TGTGCCAGCAGTTCGAGAAACTATGGCTACACCTTC
NA,TRBJ1-1,TRBV9,TRBD1,CASSLGGSTEAFF,TGTGCCAGCAGTCTAGGGGGCAGCACTGAAGCTTTCTTT
NA,TRBJ2-5,TRBV5-1,NA,CASSLLRWETQYF,TGCGCCAGCAGCTTGCTCCGGTGGGAGACCCAGTACTTC
few,TRBJ1-2,TRBV4-1,NA,CASSLISEGPYGYTF,TGCGCCAGCAGCCTTATATCGGAGGGACCCTATGGCTACACCTTC
NA,TRBJ2-7,TRBV7-2,NA,CASSSRHSGPNYEQYF,TGTGCCAGCAGCTCCCGCCATAGCGGACCAAACTACGAGCAGTACTTC
NA,TRBJ2-5,TRBV3-1/TRBV3-2,TRBD2,CASSFTGLAEETQYF,TGTGCCAGCAGTTTTACGGGACTAGCGGAAGAGACCCAGTACTTC
NA,TRBJ2-1,TRBV25-1,TRBD2,CASSEWLAGAYNEQFF,TGTGCCAGCAGTGAGTGGTTAGCGGGAGCGTACAATGAGCAGTTCTTC
NA,TRBJ2-1,TRBV12-5,TRBD1,CASGQGTGGNEQFF,TGTGCTAGTGGTCAAGGGACAGGGGGCAATGAGCAGTTCTTC
NA,TRBJ1-4,TRBV18,NA,CASSPPFQGQKEKLFF,TGTGCCAGCTCACCACCGTTTCAAGGACAGAAGGAAAAACTGTTTTTT
once,TRBJ2-3,TRBV6-5,TRBD1,CASSRGQGADTQYF,TGTGCCAGCAGCCGGGGACAGGGGGCGGATACGCAGTATTTT
NA,TRBJ2-7,TRBV7-8,TRBD2,CASSPWTSGGSYEQYF,TGTGCCAGCAGCCCGTGGACTAGCGGGGGTTCCTACGAGCAGTACTTC
NA,TRBJ2-4,TRBV6-2/TRBV6-3,NA,CASSGQAKNIQYF,TGTGCCAGCAGCGGACAGGCCAAAAACATTCAGTACTTC
NA,TRBJ1-2,TRBV4-1,NA,CASSPLGLINYGYTF,TGCGCCAGCAGCCCCTTAGGACTGATTAACTATGGCTACACCTTC
NA,TRBJ1-4,TRBV5-6,NA,CASSPRFDRVGKLFF,TGTGCCAGCAGCCCGCGGTTCGACAGAGTAGGAAAACTGTTTTTT
NA,TRBJ2-6,TRBV11-2,NA,CASSLGGAWANVLTF,TGTGCCAGCAGCTTAGGGGGCGCCTGGGCCAACGTCCTGACTTTC
once,TRBJ2-7,TRBV11-2,TRBD2,CASSYQAGGPYEQYF,TGTGCCAGCAGCTATCAGGCGGGGGGACCCTACGAGCAGTACTTC
NA,TRBJ2-1,TRBV5-1,TRBD2,CASSGDYYNEQFF,TGCGCCAGCAGCGGGGACTATTACAATGAGCAGTTCTTC
NA,TRBJ2-1,TRBV7-3,NA,CASSSQQGNEQFF,TGTGCCAGCAGCTCTCAACAGGGTAATGAGCAGTTCTTC
NA,TRBJ2-5,TRBV4-1,NA,CASSQDFPSEGTQYF,TGCGCCAGCAGCCAAGATTTCCCCTCAGAGGGGACCCAGTACTTC
NA,TRBJ1-3,TRBV9,NA,CASSSRVVSSGNTIYF,TGTGCCAGCAGCTCCCGGGTGGTTAGCTCTGGAAACACCATATATTTT
NA,TRBJ2-7,TRBV5-1,NA,CASSLGLGGEDEQYF,TGCGCCAGCAGCTTGGGGCTAGGCGGTGAGGACGAGCAGTACTTC
NA,TRBJ2-1,TRBV13,TRBD2,CASSPETSGDNEQFF,TGTGCCAGCAGCCCCGAGACTAGCGGGGACAATGAGCAGTTCTTC
NA,TRBJ2-7,TRBV28,NA,CASSSRGYEQYF,TGTGCCAGCAGTTCGCGCGGGTACGAGCAGTACTTC
NA,TRBJ1-3,TRBV5-5,NA,CASSLLGGEGNTIYF,TGTGCCAGCAGCTTGCTGGGAGGGGAAGGAAACACCATATATTTT
NA,TRBJ2-5,TRBV7-2,TRBD1,CASSLGGGRETQYF,TGTGCCAGCAGCTTAGGAGGGGGCCGGGAGACCCAGTACTTC
once,TRBJ2-3,TRBV7-2,NA,CASSSQITDTQYF,TGTGCCAGCAGCTCGCAGATCACAGATACGCAGTATTTT
NA,TRBJ2-3,TRBV7-9,TRBD2,CASSLAASGELRGTQYF,TGTGCCAGCAGCTTAGCGGCTAGCGGGGAGCTACGGGGTACGCAGTATTTT
NA,TRBJ1-2,TRBV19,TRBD1,CASSSGQGNYGYTF,TGTGCCAGTAGTTCAGGACAGGGGAACTATGGCTACACCTTC
NA,TRBJ1-2,TRBV7-9,NA,CASSLARAGDDGYTF,TGTGCCAGCAGCTTAGCCCGAGCGGGGGACGATGGCTACACCTTC
NA,TRBJ2-1,TRBV5-6,TRBD2,CASSYSGGGNEQFF,TGTGCCAGCAGCTATTCGGGGGGAGGCAATGAGCAGTTCTTC
NA,TRBJ1-5,TRBV5-5,NA,CASSFSGQPQHF,TGTGCCAGCAGCTTCTCGGGTCAGCCCCAGCATTTT
NA,TRBJ1-1,TRBV5-1,TRBD1,CASSIGQGRTEAFF,TGCGCCAGCAGCATCGGACAGGGTAGAACTGAAGCTTTCTTT
NA,TRBJ1-1,TRBV28,NA,CASSLGARTEAFF,TGTGCCAGCAGTTTAGGGGCAAGGACTGAAGCTTTCTTT
NA,TRBJ2-3,TRBV18,NA,CASSPAGSTDTQYF,TGTGCCAGCTCCCCGGCAGGGAGCACAGATACGCAGTATTTT
NA,TRBJ2-3,TRBV9,NA,CASSGVSGTDTQYF,TGTGCCAGCAGCGGGGTGAGCGGCACAGATACGCAGTATTTT
NA,TRBJ2-1,TRBV7-3,TRBD1,CASSSGTGAYNEQFF,TGTGCCAGCAGCTCTGGGACAGGGGCCTACAATGAGCAGTTCTTC
once,TRBJ1-6,TRBV28,NA,CASSLMLGALHF,TGTGCCAGCAGTTTAATGTTAGGAGCCCTCCACTTT
NA,TRBJ2-4,TRBV29-1,TRBD1,CSVEDQPGGYIQYF,TGCAGCGTTGAAGATCAGCCAGGGGGCTACATTCAGTACTTC